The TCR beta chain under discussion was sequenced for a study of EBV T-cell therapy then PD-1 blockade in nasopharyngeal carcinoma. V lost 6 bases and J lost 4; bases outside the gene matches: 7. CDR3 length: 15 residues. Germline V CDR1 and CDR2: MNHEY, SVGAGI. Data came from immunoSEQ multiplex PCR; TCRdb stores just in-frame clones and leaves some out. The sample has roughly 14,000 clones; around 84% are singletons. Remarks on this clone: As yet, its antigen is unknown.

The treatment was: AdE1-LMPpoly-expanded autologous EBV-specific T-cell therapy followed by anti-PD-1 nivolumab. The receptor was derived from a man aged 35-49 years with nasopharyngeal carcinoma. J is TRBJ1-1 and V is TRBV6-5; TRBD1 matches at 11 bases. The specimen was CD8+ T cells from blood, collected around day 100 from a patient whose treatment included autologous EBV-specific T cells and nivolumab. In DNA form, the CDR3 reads TGTGCCAGCAGGATCGGGACAGGGGGAATCACTGAAGCTTTCTTT. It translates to CASRIGTGGITEAFF.